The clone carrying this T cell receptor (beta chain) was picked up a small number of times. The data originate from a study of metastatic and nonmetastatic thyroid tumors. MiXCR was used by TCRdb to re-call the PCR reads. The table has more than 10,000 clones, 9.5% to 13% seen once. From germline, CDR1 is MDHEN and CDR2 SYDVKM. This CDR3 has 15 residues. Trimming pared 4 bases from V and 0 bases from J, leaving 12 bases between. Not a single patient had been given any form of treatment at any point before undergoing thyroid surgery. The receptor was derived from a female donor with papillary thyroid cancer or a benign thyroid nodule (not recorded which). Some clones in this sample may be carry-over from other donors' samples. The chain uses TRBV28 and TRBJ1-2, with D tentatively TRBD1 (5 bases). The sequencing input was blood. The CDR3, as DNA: TGTGCCAGCAGTTCAAGGGGCCTGGCTAACTATGGCTACACCTTC. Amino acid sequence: CASSSRGLANYGYTF.